Here is one T cell receptor beta chain with its context. The data originate from a study of cytomegalovirus exposure and HLA in healthy donors. The CDR3 covers 16 residues. Trimming cost V 8 bases and J 0 bases; bases outside gene matches: 11. CDR1 and CDR2 from the germline V gene are MDHEN and SYDVKM. Primers included in the PCR were 60 Vbeta and 13 Jbeta primers. The repertoire was sequenced with immunoSEQ multiplex PCR; TCRdb's copy has only in-frame clones and lacks some. The listing contains 200,000 or so clones. The V gene is TRBV28, the J gene TRBJ1-1, with 8 bases matching TRBD1. Sequencing was carried out using PBMCs. The receptor comes from a boy aged 5-17 years in good health and CMV-seronegative. The CDR3 DNA sequence: TGTGCCAGCGGCGCAGGGGGCGGGTTAGTGAACACTGAAGCTTTCTTT. This translates into CASGAGGGLVNTEAFF.